Below are 4 T cell receptor beta chains sequenced from a single sample in a study of identical twins. TCRdb used MiXCR to reprocess the 5' RACE reads, holding one entry per CDR3 protein. The table has over 200,000 distinct CDR3 sequences, around a tenth seen once; the top ten hold around 5.1%. Sequencing used memory (CD45RO+) T cells sorted from blood. The receptors shown here come from a woman between 18 and 30 years old in good health.

This clonotype occurred a few times. J is TRBJ2-1 and V is TRBV20-1; tentatively, D is TRBD2 (6 bases). Germline V lookup: CDR1 DFQATT, CDR2 SNEGSKA (reference sequence). The length of the CDR3 is 13 residues. V shed 5 bases and J shed 7 bases, with 15 bases lying between them. For the CDR3, the DNA is TGCAGTGCTGAGGGACTCTGGAGGAATGAGCAGTTCTTC. This encodes CSAEGLWRNEQFF.

A few counts support this clonotype. The chain has TRBV6-2 or TRBV6-3 and TRBJ2-1; D is ambiguous. CDR1 is MNHEY and CDR2 is SVGEGT in the germline V gene. V lost 0 bases and J lost 3, with 0 bases in between. The CDR3 spans 12 residues. CDR3 sequence (DNA): TGTGCCAGCAGTTACTCCTACAATGAGCAGTTCTTC. It codes for CASSYSYNEQFF.

This clonotype was found many times. J is TRBJ2-7 and V is TRBV27; 7 nucleotides match TRBD2. The germline V gene has CDR1 MNHEY and CDR2 SMNVEV (reference sequence). J gave up 4 bases and V 5 bases, and 8 bases lay outside the gene matches. This CDR3 is 14 amino acids long. The DNA of the CDR3 is TGTGCCAGCAGTGGGAGCGGGGAGATATACGAGCAGTACTTC. This codes for CASSGSGEIYEQYF.

Turning to this clonotype: The junction shows a germline mismatch at one end, possibly a read error. V is TRBV3-1 and J is TRBJ2-1, with TRBD2 matching 11 bases. The CDR3 is 17 residues long. The germline gives CDR1 LGHDT, CDR2 YNNKEL (reference sequence). CDR3 coding DNA: TGTGCCTGCAGCAAGCAGGTAGCGGGGGGGCCTGGTAGTGAGCAGTTCTTC. It is translated as CACSKQVAGGPGSEQFF.